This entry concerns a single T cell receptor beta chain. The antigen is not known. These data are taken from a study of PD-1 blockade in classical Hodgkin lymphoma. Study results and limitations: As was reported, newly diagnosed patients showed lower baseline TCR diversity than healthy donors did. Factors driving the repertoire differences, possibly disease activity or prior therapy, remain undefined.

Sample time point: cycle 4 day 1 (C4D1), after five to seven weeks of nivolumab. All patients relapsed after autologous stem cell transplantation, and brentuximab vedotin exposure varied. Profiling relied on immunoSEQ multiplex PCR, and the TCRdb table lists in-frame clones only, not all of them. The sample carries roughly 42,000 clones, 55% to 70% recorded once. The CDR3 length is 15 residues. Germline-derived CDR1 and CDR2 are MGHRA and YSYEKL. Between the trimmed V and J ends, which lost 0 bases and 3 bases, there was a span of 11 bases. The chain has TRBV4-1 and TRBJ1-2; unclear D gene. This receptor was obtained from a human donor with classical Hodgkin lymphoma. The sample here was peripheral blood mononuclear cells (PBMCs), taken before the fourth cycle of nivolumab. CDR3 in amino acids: CASSQDRVNYYGYTF. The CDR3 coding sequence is TGCGCCAGCAGCCAAGATAGGGTAAACTACTATGGCTACACCTTC.